This entry features one T cell receptor (beta chain) sequence. This sample stems from a study of shared T cell receptors in the human thymus. Trimming removed 0 bases at V and 12 bases at J, with 12 bases between. CDR1 is SGHAT, CDR2 FQNNGV, per germline. The CDR3 runs to 13 residues. Profiling relied on immunoSEQ multiplex PCR, and the TCRdb table lists in-frame clones only, not all of them. The repertoire has 550,000 to 800,000 clones, approximately 85% of them found once; the top ten carry about 0.011%. Separately, the same data were catalogued under a study of human thymus T cells. That report notes: Related research described thymic repertoires that were highly overlapping among unrelated individuals.

The source material was thymocytes. The TCR comes from a girl under three years old with a congenital heart defect. V usage is TRBV11-2 and J usage is TRBJ2-1, with D possibly matching TRBD2 (5 bases). The DNA of the CDR3 is TGTGCCAGCAGCTTAGATTTGCGGGTGCGGCAGTTCTTC. Protein sequence: CASSLDLRVRQFF.